Listed below are T cell receptor beta chains from one sample, sequenced in a study of T-cell memory formation after mild COVID-19. MiXCR was run by TCRdb on the 5' RACE reads, yielding one entry per CDR3 protein. The sample includes under 300,000 distinct CDR3 sequences, less than 9.5% seen only once; the top ten take 22%. Sequenced: PBMCs or a T cell subset sorted from them (not recorded which). The receptors shown here come from a young man who had mild COVID-19 (a few samples of this study predate the infection). Cell type and time point are not known. CDR3s include the opening cysteine and the closing phenylalanine or tryptophan. Fields, in order: J gene, clone size, D gene, V gene, CDR3 protein, CDR3 DNA. The D gene is left open where the match is weak. Not every row has a clone size; where given, it reads once, few, many or a size class.

>TRBJ2-3|many|NA|TRBV7-2
CASSPDHTDTQYF
TGTGCCAGCAGCCCGGACCACACAGATACGCAGTATTTT
>TRBJ2-5|many|NA|TRBV12-3/TRBV12-4
CASSFGSQETQYF
TGTGCCAGCAGTTTCGGTAGTCAAGAGACCCAGTACTTC
>TRBJ2-2|few|NA|TRBV6-1
CASSVQVSGELFF
TGTGCCAGCAGTGTACAGGTTTCCGGGGAGCTGTTTTTT
>TRBJ1-5|NA|NA|TRBV20-1
CSARVPGSFSNQPQHF
TGCAGTGCTAGAGTCCCAGGGAGTTTTAGCAATCAGCCCCAGCATTTT
>TRBJ1-2|many|NA|TRBV11-2
CASSLMKANYGYTF
TGTGCCAGCAGCTTAATGAAGGCTAACTATGGCTACACCTTC
>TRBJ2-1|NA|NA|TRBV24-1
CATSDLDGVAYNEQFF
TGTGCCACCAGTGATTTGGACGGGGTTGCCTACAATGAGCAGTTCTTC
>TRBJ2-5|NA|NA|TRBV20-1
CSAIPGQYQETQYF
TGCAGTGCCATTCCGGGGCAGTACCAAGAGACCCAGTACTTC
>TRBJ2-3|NA|NA|TRBV4-3
CASSQAGRDTQYF
TGCGCCAGCAGCCAAGCCGGGAGAGATACGCAGTATTTT
>TRBJ2-7|NA|TRBD1|TRBV6-2/TRBV6-3
CASRTGTGSYEQYF
TGTGCCAGCAGGACCGGGACAGGCTCCTACGAGCAGTACTTC
>TRBJ2-2|NA|NA|TRBV29-1
CSVDRGRTGELFF
TGCAGCGTTGACAGGGGTCGCACCGGGGAGCTGTTTTTT
>TRBJ1-2|few|TRBD1|TRBV18
CASSPDRVGYTF
TGTGCCAGCTCACCAGACAGGGTGGGCTACACCTTC
>TRBJ2-1|few|NA|TRBV7-9
CASSQSGGRVEQFF
TGTGCCAGCAGCCAGTCCGGGGGCCGAGTAGAGCAGTTCTTC
>TRBJ1-2|NA|TRBD1|TRBV4-2
CASSQVQVNRGPNYGYTF
TGTGCCAGCAGCCAGGTCCAGGTCAACAGGGGGCCTAACTATGGCTACACCTTC
>TRBJ2-3|few|TRBD2|TRBV5-6
CASSPGGLAASTDTQYF
TGTGCCAGCAGCCCCGGAGGACTAGCGGCTAGCACAGATACGCAGTATTTT
>TRBJ2-3|NA|NA|TRBV6-2/TRBV6-3
CASIYTDIERAPNTDTQYF
TGTGCCAGCATTTACACGGATATCGAGCGGGCGCCGAACACAGATACGCAGTATTTT
>TRBJ1-5|few|NA|TRBV28
CASSVRGWGNQPQHF
TGTGCCAGCAGTGTCAGGGGTTGGGGCAATCAGCCCCAGCATTTT
>TRBJ1-1|NA|NA|TRBV6-5
CASGDFNGLAAFF
TGTGCCAGCGGAGACTTTAACGGACTCGCGGCTTTCTTT
>TRBJ2-1|NA|TRBD1|TRBV12-3/TRBV12-4
CASSLLGTGPREQFF
TGTGCCAGCAGTTTATTAGGGACAGGTCCGAGAGAGCAGTTCTTC
>TRBJ2-5|many|NA|TRBV7-6
CASSLSGVETQYF
TGTGCCAGCAGCTTATCCGGGGTGGAGACCCAGTACTTC
>TRBJ2-7|few|NA|TRBV11-2
CASSLADRLLHEQYF
TGTGCCAGCAGCTTAGCTGACAGGCTCCTCCACGAGCAGTACTTC
>TRBJ2-7|many|NA|TRBV7-9
CASSPPRASSYEQYF
TGTGCCAGCAGCCCACCCCGGGCCAGCTCCTACGAGCAGTACTTC
>TRBJ2-2|NA|NA|TRBV9
CASSPQLGEGAGELFF
TGTGCCAGCAGCCCTCAGCTTGGGGAAGGGGCCGGGGAGCTGTTTTTT
>TRBJ2-1|many|TRBD1|TRBV5-1
CASSQGALTYNEQFF
TGCGCCAGCAGTCAGGGGGCCCTAACCTACAATGAGCAGTTCTTC
>TRBJ2-2|many|NA|TRBV5-1
CASSSGGYTGELFF
TGCGCCAGCAGCTCCGGGGGATACACCGGGGAGCTGTTTTTT
>TRBJ1-4|many|NA|TRBV11-2
CASSHPGEKLFF
TGTGCCAGCAGCCATCCTGGTGAAAAACTGTTTTTT
>TRBJ1-1|NA|TRBD1|TRBV6-2/TRBV6-3
CASSPPPGQGNTEAFF
TGTGCCAGCAGCCCACCCCCGGGACAGGGGAACACTGAAGCTTTCTTT
>TRBJ1-1|many|NA|TRBV20-1
CSAREALTDLNTEAFF
TGCAGTGCTAGAGAAGCGCTGACAGATCTGAACACTGAAGCTTTCTTT
>TRBJ2-5|NA|TRBD1|TRBV4-1
CASSRPGQGGQETQYF
TGCGCCAGCAGCCGCCCCGGACAGGGGGGACAAGAGACCCAGTACTTC
>TRBJ2-3|few|NA|TRBV7-6
CASSASWSKDTQYF
TGTGCCAGCAGCGCCAGTTGGAGTAAAGATACGCAGTATTTT
>TRBJ2-2|NA|NA|TRBV2
CASSDEQASNTGELFF
TGTGCCAGCAGTGATGAACAGGCTTCGAACACCGGGGAGCTGTTTTTT
>TRBJ2-1|few|NA|TRBV12-5
CASGRPSWGGSYNEQFF
TGTGCTAGTGGACGCCCGTCCTGGGGTGGCTCCTACAATGAGCAGTTCTTC
>TRBJ2-2|NA|TRBD2|TRBV10-3
CAISETSGDGGELFF
TGTGCCATCAGCGAAACTAGCGGTGATGGCGGGGAGCTGTTTTTT
>TRBJ2-1|many|NA|TRBV5-1
CASSVAGASGEFF
TGCGCCAGCAGCGTGGCAGGCGCGAGTGGGGAGTTCTTC
>TRBJ1-4|few|TRBD1|TRBV9
CASSPRPTGRNEKLFF
TGTGCCAGCAGCCCAAGACCGACAGGGCGTAATGAAAAACTGTTTTTT
>TRBJ2-1|NA|NA|TRBV7-7
CASSRLGASNEQFF
TGTGCCAGCAGCCGACTGGGGGCTTCAAATGAGCAGTTCTTC
>TRBJ2-5|few|NA|TRBV7-3
CASSRVSLCQQLKADQETQYF
NA
>TRBJ2-2|NA|NA|TRBV5-1
CASSPDIYGELFF
TGCGCCAGCAGCCCTGACATATACGGGGAGCTGTTTTTT
>TRBJ2-7|few|NA|TRBV7-9
CASTRPEGHEQYF
TGTGCCAGCACCAGACCCGAGGGGCACGAGCAGTACTTC
>TRBJ2-3|NA|NA|TRBV7-9
CASSLDRGSDTQYF
TGTGCCAGCAGCTTAGACCGGGGTTCAGATACGCAGTATTTT
>TRBJ2-1|NA|NA|TRBV30
CAWRIPAVYNEQFF
TGTGCCTGGAGAATACCGGCCGTCTACAATGAGCAGTTCTTC
>TRBJ1-1|few|NA|TRBV6-6
CASTTSDGATEAFF
TGTGCCAGCACCACCTCAGACGGAGCCACTGAAGCTTTCTTT
>TRBJ2-2|many|NA|TRBV5-1
CASSLGYTGELFF
TGCGCCAGCAGCTTGGGCTACACCGGGGAGCTGTTTTTT
>TRBJ2-1|NA|NA|TRBV9
CASSAALQGGQFF
TGTGCCAGCAGCGCCGCCCTTCAAGGGGGTCAGTTCTTC
>TRBJ2-3|NA|NA|TRBV4-1
CASSQDPRTDTQYF
TGCGCCAGCAGCCAAGATCCGAGAACAGATACGCAGTATTTT
>TRBJ2-3|few|NA|TRBV7-9
CASSPRWGLSTDTQYF
TGTGCCAGCAGCCCCAGATGGGGACTGAGCACAGATACGCAGTATTTT
>TRBJ2-5|few|TRBD2|TRBV6-2/TRBV6-3
CAVETSGHQETQYF
TGTGCCGTCGAGACTAGCGGGCACCAAGAGACCCAGTACTTC
>TRBJ1-5|NA|NA|TRBV4-1
CASSQEMGQVSNQPQHF
TGCGCCAGCAGCCAAGAAATGGGGCAGGTAAGCAATCAGCCCCAGCATTTT
>TRBJ2-4|NA|NA|TRBV6-6
CASSYRRSPDGAKNIQYF
TGTGCCAGCAGTTATCGGCGCAGCCCAGACGGGGCCAAAAACATTCAGTACTTC
>TRBJ1-3|few|TRBD1|TRBV2
CASSTDRVPGNTIYF
TGTGCCAGCAGTACGGACAGGGTCCCTGGAAACACCATATATTTT
>TRBJ2-3|many|TRBD1|TRBV12-3/TRBV12-4
CASSPGQGMYF
TGTGCCAGCAGTCCGGGACAGGGAATGTATTTT
>TRBJ1-1|NA|NA|TRBV9
CASSLRPTSTEAFF
TGTGCCAGCAGCCTCCGCCCGACCAGCACTGAAGCTTTCTTT
>TRBJ2-5|few|NA|TRBV7-2
CASRPGAGRETQYF
TGTGCCAGCAGACCCGGGGCGGGGCGAGAGACCCAGTACTTC
>TRBJ1-1|NA|TRBD1|TRBV29-1
CSVVEGAYTEAFF
TGCAGCGTTGTCGAGGGGGCTTATACTGAAGCTTTCTTT
>TRBJ1-2|NA|NA|TRBV12-3/TRBV12-4
CASSIPGRSPRF
TGTGCCAGCAGTATACCGGGACGCTCCCCCCGATTC
>TRBJ2-7|many|TRBD1|TRBV27
CASSRQGPYEQYF
TGTGCCAGCAGCCGACAGGGACCCTACGAGCAGTACTTC
>TRBJ2-3|NA|NA|TRBV4-3
CASHSGGPTDTQYF
TGCGCCAGCCATTCGGGGGGCCCCACAGATACGCAGTATTTT